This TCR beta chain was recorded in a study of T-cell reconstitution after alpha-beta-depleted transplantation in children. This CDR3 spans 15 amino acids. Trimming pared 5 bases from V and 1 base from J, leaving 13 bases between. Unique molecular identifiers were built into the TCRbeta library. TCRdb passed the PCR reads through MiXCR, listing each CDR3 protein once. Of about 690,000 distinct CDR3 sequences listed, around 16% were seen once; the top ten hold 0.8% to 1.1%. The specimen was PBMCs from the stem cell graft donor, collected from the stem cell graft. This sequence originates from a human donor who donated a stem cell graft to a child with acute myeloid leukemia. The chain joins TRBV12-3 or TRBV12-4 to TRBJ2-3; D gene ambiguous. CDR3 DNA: TGTGCCAGCAGTCCCGACGGGTACCGCACAGATACGCAGTATTTT. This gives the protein CASSPDGYRTDTQYF.